Listed here are 21 T cell receptor beta chains from one sample, sequenced in a study of T cell clones after liver transplantation. Produced via immunoSEQ multiplex PCR; TCRdb's table is partial and in-frame only. In the table there are 40,000 to 65,000 clones, around 84% of which are singletons. The sequencing used CD4+ T cells from blood, collected before liver transplant. The receptors stem from a human donor who received a liver transplant.

This rearrangement joins TRBV9 to TRBJ2-3; D is tentatively TRBD1 or TRBD2 (5 bases each). V dropped 4 bases and J dropped 3 bases, with 15 bases sitting between them. The CDR3 is 15 amino acids. The germline gives CDR1 SGDLS, CDR2 YYNGEE. The CDR3, as DNA: TGTGCCAGCAGCCCAGAGGGGCTTCCAACAGATACGCAGTATTTT. Its protein product is CASSPEGLPTDTQYF.

This clone was seen only once. V is TRBV25-1 and J is TRBJ2-3; D remains ambiguous. V was clipped by 4 bases and J by 6 bases, with 8 bases between them. Germline-derived CDR1 and CDR2 are MGHDK and SYGVNS. The CDR3 runs 12 residues. The CDR3 protein is CASSAVRDTQYF. CDR3 coding DNA: TGTGCCAGCAGTGCTGTCCGGGATACGCAGTATTTT. Full variable domain (remainder filled in from reference TRBV25-1 and TRBJ2-3): EADIYQTPRYLVIGTGKKITLECSQTMGHDKMYWYQQDPGMELHLIHYSYGVNSTEKGDLSSESTVSRIRTEHFPLTLESARPSHTSQYLCASSAVRDTQYFGPGTRLTVL.

The chain links TRBV19 to TRBJ1-4, with a weak D call TRBD1 (5 bases). This CDR3 region has 17 residues. The germline gives CDR1 LNHDA, CDR2 SQIVND (reference sequence). The V and J ends lost 5 bases and 8 bases respectively, with 24 bases between them. The CDR3 spells CASSPLGTQGGREKLFF. The CDR3 DNA reads TGTGCCAGTAGTCCCCTCGGGACCCAAGGCGGAAGGGAAAAACTGTTTTTT.

The rearrangement links TRBV2 to TRBJ1-3; a weak D match, TRBD1 (5 bases). The germline V and J ends were trimmed by 6 bases and 1 base, with 10 bases remaining between them. Germline V gene lookup returns CDR1 SNHLY and CDR2 FYNNEI. This CDR3 is built from 14 residues. CDR3 amino acids: CASRGGISGNTIYF. In nucleotides, the CDR3 is TGTGCCAGCAGGGGGGGTATTTCTGGAAACACCATATATTTT.

The chain links TRBV28 to TRBJ2-5; possible D gene TRBD1, 6 bases. Trimming pared 7 bases from V and 2 bases from J, leaving 17 bases between. CDR1 is MDHEN, CDR2 SYDVKM, per germline. The CDR3 has 15 residues. The CDR3 DNA reads TGTGCCAGCAACAGGGAAGGGTGGGGGCAAGAGACCCAGTACTTC. Translating it yields CASNREGWGQETQYF.

This clone has a single count. This chain links TRBV5-1 with TRBJ2-3, with 15 bases aligning to TRBD2. The CDR3 totals 17 residues. CDR1 and CDR2 from the germline V gene are SGHRS and YFSETQ. The J segment lost 4 bases and the V segment lost 4 bases, leaving 7 bases of the junction unmatched. CDR3 DNA sequence: TGCGCCAGCAGCCCCGGGACTAGCGGGAGGTGGGCAGATACGCAGTATTTT. It encodes CASSPGTSGRWADTQYF.

The chain combines TRBV5-3 with TRBJ2-5; D is unresolved. TRBV5-3 is designated an ORF whose function remains uncertain. Trimming stripped 6 bases from V and 4 bases from J, with 4 bases between. CDR3 length: 10 residues. The CDR3 is CARMGETQYF. The DNA of the CDR3 is TGTGCCAGAATGGGAGAGACCCAGTACTTC.

The V gene is TRBV19, the J gene TRBJ1-5, with D possibly TRBD1 on 5 matching bases. This CDR3 has 16 amino acids. V was clipped by 6 bases and J by 4 bases, with 19 bases between them. Germline V gives CDR1 LNHDA, CDR2 SQIVND (reference sequence). The CDR3 sequence: CASSKPRGGLNQPQHF. Written as DNA, the CDR3 is TGTGCCAGTAGCAAACCCCGGGGGGGACTAAATCAGCCCCAGCATTTT.

Written as DNA, the CDR3 is TGTGCCAGTAGTAACCCGGCCTCCGCAGGGGACACCGGGGAGCTGTTTTTT. Translating it yields CASSNPASAGDTGELFF. The chain combines TRBV19 with TRBJ2-2, with D maybe TRBD1 (6 bases). V was shortened by 4 bases and J by 3 bases, with 18 bases between the two germline ends. Germline V gene data show CDR1 as LNHDA and CDR2 as SQIVND (reference sequence). This CDR3 contains 17 residues.

V gene TRBV28 combines with J gene TRBJ1-2, with D unresolved. The germline V and J ends were trimmed by 5 bases and 5 bases, with 12 bases remaining between them. Germline V gene lookup returns CDR1 MDHEN and CDR2 SYDVKM. The CDR3 loop spans 13 amino acids. As DNA, the CDR3 is TGTGCCAGCAGTGAGATAAGGGTTTATGGCTACACCTTC. It encodes CASSEIRVYGYTF.

V gene TRBV7-2 combines with J gene TRBJ2-3, with 8 positions matching TRBD2. With 1 base clipped from V and 5 bases from J, the junction kept 5 bases outside the gene matches. The germline V gene encodes CDR1 SGHTA and CDR2 FQGNSA. This CDR3 contains 15 residues. The CDR3 spells CASSLVAGGGDTQYF. In DNA form, the CDR3 reads TGTGCCAGCAGCTTAGTTGCGGGAGGAGGAGATACGCAGTATTTT.

In its sample, this clone was seen once. Here the CDR3 DNA reads TGTGCCAGCAGCGTTACTAGCGGCAGAGGTAGTGAGCAGTTCTTC. Translating gives CASSVTSGRGSEQFF. The chain links TRBV5-5 to TRBJ2-1; TRBD2 matches 8 bases. The CDR3 has 15 amino acids. The V gene end was trimmed by 4 bases and the J gene end by 9 bases; junction bases not matched to a gene: 12. Looked up from germline, CDR1 is SGHKS and CDR2 is YYEKEE (reference sequence). Looking up the rest from reference TRBV5-5 and TRBJ2-1 gives the full variable domain: DAGVTQSPTHLIKTRGQQVTLRCSPISGHKSVSWYQQVLGQGPQFIFQYYEKEERGRGNFPDRFSARQFPNYSSELNVNALLLGDSALYLCASSVTSGRGSEQFFGPGTRLTVL.

This clone came up once. The chain joins TRBV7-9 to TRBJ2-5, with 8 bases aligning to TRBD1. Germline V gives CDR1 SEHNR, CDR2 FQNEAQ (reference sequence). The CDR3 is made up of 15 amino acids. V shed 5 bases and J 5 bases; nucleotides not matched to a gene: 10. The CDR3 bases are TGTGCCAGCAGCCCGACAGGGGTCGGGATGGAGACCCAGTACTTC. It yields the protein CASSPTGVGMETQYF.

The chain employs TRBV2 and TRBJ2-5; tentatively, D is TRBD2 (6 bases). The germline V and J ends were trimmed by 8 bases and 5 bases, with 9 bases remaining between them. Per germline, CDR1 SNHLY and CDR2 FYNNEI. The CDR3 has 11 residues. The DNA of the CDR3 is TGTGCCAGCGGGGGGACGGAGACCCAGTACTTC. This sequence encodes CASGGTETQYF.

The V and J genes are TRBV5-1 and TRBJ2-3, with 7 bases fitting TRBD1. Germline CDR1 reads SGHRS; CDR2 reads YFSETQ. The CDR3 consists of 16 residues. V lost 3 bases and J lost 2; bases outside the gene matches: 9. The CDR3 is CASSWGQGQTTDTQYF. In nucleotides, the CDR3 is TGCGCCAGCAGCTGGGGGCAGGGACAGACCACAGATACGCAGTATTTT.

V usage is TRBV5-1 and J usage is TRBJ1-1; D is uncertain. V lost 0 bases to trimming and J lost 0 bases, with 9 bases between them. Germline V gives CDR1 SGHRS, CDR2 YFSETQ. The CDR3 is 15 amino acids. CDR3 in amino acids: CASSLDRGMNTEAFF. DNA for the CDR3: TGCGCCAGCAGCTTGGATAGAGGGATGAACACTGAAGCTTTCTTT.

This chain uses TRBV6-1 with TRBJ2-7, with 7 bases aligning to TRBD1. The ends lost 6 bases at V and 2 bases at J; junction bases unmatched: 4. The CDR3 sequence is 13 residues long. Germline values: CDR1 MNHNS, CDR2 SASEGT. CDR3 nucleotide sequence: TGTGCCAGCAGACTCACAGGGGCCTACGAGCAGTACTTC. Its translation: CASRLTGAYEQYF.

The V gene is TRBV11-2, the J gene TRBJ2-1; possibly TRBD1 or TRBD2 for D (5 bases each). CDR1 and CDR2 from the germline V gene are SGHAT and FQNNGV. The length of the CDR3 is 14 residues. The V and J ends lost 5 bases and 6 bases respectively, with 14 bases between them. In nucleotides, the CDR3 is TGTGCCAGCAGCCCTCGGGACCGAGGCAATGAGCAGTTCTTC. It translates to CASSPRDRGNEQFF. The full variable domain, rest sourced from reference TRBV11-2 and TRBJ2-1, is EAGVAQSPRYKIIEKRQSVAFWCNPISGHATLYWYQQILGQGPKLLIQFQNNGVVDDSQLPKDRFSAERLKGVDSTLKIQPAKLEDSAVYLCASSPRDRGNEQFFGPGTRLTVL.

In this sample, this clone turned up once. This chain joins TRBV7-9 and TRBJ2-3, with D uncertain. The CDR3 is made up of 15 amino acids. V was shortened by 5 bases and J by 2 bases, with 14 bases between the two germline ends. The germline V gene encodes CDR1 SEHNR and CDR2 FQNEAQ (reference sequence). This CDR3 is CASSGRSKVTDTQYF. In DNA form, the CDR3 reads TGTGCCAGCAGCGGAAGATCTAAGGTCACAGATACGCAGTATTTT. Filled out from reference TRBV7-9 and TRBJ2-3, the complete variable domain reads DTGVSQNPRHKITKRGQNVTFRCDPISEHNRLYWYRQTLGQGPEFLTYFQNEAQLEKSRLLSDRFSAERPKGSFSTLEIQRTEQGDSAMYLCASSGRSKVTDTQYFGPGTRLTVL.

This clone showed up just a few times. This rearrangement joins TRBV28 to TRBJ1-4; no clear D gene. Trimming removed 7 bases from V and 2 bases from J, with 23 bases in between. The CDR3 covers 18 residues. CDR1 and CDR2 (germline): MDHEN, SYDVKM. CDR3 amino acids: CASNPYFPEGNTNEKLFF. Written as DNA, the CDR3 is TGTGCCAGCAACCCTTATTTCCCCGAGGGAAACACTAATGAAAAACTGTTTTTT.

The chain recombines TRBV10-3 with TRBJ2-3; 9 bases line up with TRBD2. Trimming at V came to 4 bases and at J to 5 bases, leaving 1 base not matched to a gene. The CDR3 consists of 13 residues. CDR1 is ENHRY and CDR2 is SYGVKD in the germline V gene. CDR3 sequence: CAISVLAGDTQYF. The CDR3 DNA reads as TGTGCCATCAGTGTACTAGCGGGAGATACGCAGTATTTT.